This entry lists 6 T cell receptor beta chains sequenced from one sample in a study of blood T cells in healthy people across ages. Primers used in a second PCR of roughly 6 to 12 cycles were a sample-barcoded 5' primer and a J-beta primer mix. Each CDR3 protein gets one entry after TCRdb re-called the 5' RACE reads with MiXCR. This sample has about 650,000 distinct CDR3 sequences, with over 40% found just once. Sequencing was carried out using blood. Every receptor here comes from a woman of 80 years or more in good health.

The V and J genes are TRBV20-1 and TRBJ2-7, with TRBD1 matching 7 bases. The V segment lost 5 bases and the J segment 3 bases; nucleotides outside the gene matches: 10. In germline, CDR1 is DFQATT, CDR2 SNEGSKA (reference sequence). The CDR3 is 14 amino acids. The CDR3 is CSAPGTAIYYEQYF. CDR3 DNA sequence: TGCAGTGCTCCCGGGACAGCGATCTACTACGAGCAGTACTTC.

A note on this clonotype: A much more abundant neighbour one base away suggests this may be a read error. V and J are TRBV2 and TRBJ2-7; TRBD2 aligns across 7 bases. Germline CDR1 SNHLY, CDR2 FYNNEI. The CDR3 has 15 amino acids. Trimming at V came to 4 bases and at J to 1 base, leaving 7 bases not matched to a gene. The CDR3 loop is CASSARLAVSYEQYF. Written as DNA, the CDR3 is TGTGCCAGCAGTGCTCGGCTAGCGGTATCCTACGAGCAGTACTTC.

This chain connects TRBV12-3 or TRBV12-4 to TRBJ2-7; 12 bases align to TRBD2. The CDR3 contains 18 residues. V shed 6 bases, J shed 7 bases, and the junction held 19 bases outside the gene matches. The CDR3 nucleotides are TGTGCCAGCAGGGTACTAGCGGGGGGCCTTAGCTCCTACAATGAGCAGTACTTC. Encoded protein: CASRVLAGGLSSYNEQYF.

The CDR3 bases are TGCGCCAGCAGAGGGGCGGGAGCGGCAGATACGCAGTATTTT. It encodes CASRGAGAADTQYF. The chain recombines TRBV5-1 with TRBJ2-3; TRBD2 matches at 7 bases. CDR3 length equals 14 residues. The V gene's germline CDR1 is SGHRS and CDR2 YFSETQ. With V trimmed by 5 bases and J by 4 bases, 7 bases remained unmatched.

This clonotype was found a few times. The CDR3 sequence is CASSLAYGSNQPQHF. The DNA of the CDR3 is TGTGCCAGCAGCTTAGCATACGGGAGCAATCAGCCCCAGCATTTT. This chain joins TRBV7-2 and TRBJ1-5, with D unresolved. CDR1 is SGHTA and CDR2 is FQGNSA in the germline V gene. The ends were cut back, 0 bases at V and 1 base at J, with 7 bases in the middle. The CDR3 has 15 residues.

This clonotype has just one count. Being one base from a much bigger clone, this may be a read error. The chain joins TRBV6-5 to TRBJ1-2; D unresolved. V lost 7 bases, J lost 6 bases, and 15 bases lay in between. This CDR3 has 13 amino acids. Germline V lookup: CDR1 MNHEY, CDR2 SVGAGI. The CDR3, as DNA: TGTGCCAGCAATACCAGGAACTCACATGGCTACACCTTC. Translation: CASNTRNSHGYTF.